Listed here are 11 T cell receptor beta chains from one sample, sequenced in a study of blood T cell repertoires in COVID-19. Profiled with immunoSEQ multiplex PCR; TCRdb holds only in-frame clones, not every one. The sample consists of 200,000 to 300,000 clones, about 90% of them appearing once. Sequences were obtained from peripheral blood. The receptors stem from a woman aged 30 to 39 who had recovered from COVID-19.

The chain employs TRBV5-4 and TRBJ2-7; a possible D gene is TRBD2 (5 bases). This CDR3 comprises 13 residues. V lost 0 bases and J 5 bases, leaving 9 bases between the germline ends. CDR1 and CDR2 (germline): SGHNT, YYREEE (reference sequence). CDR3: CASSLAGEDEQYF. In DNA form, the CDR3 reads TGTGCCAGCAGCTTGGCCGGGGAAGACGAGCAGTACTTC. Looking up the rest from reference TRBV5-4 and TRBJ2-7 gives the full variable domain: ETGVTQSPTHLIKTRGQQVTLRCSSQSGHNTVSWYQQALGQGPQFIFQYYREEENGRGNFPPRFSGLQFPNYSSELNVNALELDDSALYLCASSLAGEDEQYFGPGTRLTVT.

CDR3 amino acids: CASSEGQAGNTIYF. In nucleotides, the CDR3 is TGTGCCAGCAGTGAAGGACAGGCTGGAAACACCATATATTTT. The chain employs TRBV6-1 and TRBJ1-3; maybe TRBD1 (6 bases). Trimming shortened V by 1 base and J by 2 bases, and 6 bases separated the two germline ends. The CDR3 is 14 amino acids. CDR1 and CDR2 from the germline V gene are MNHNS and SASEGT.

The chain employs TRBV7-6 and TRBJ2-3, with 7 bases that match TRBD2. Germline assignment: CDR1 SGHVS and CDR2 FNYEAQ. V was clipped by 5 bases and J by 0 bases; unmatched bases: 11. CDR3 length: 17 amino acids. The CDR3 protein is CASSLIPASGSTDTQYF. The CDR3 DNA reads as TGTGCCAGCAGCCTAATTCCCGCTAGCGGAAGCACAGATACGCAGTATTTT.

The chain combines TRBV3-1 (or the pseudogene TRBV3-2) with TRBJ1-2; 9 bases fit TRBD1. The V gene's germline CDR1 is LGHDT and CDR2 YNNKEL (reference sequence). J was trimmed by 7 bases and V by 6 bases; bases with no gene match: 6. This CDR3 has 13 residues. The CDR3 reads CASSMTGGGGYTF. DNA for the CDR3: TGTGCCAGCAGTATGACAGGGGGGGGTGGCTACACCTTC.

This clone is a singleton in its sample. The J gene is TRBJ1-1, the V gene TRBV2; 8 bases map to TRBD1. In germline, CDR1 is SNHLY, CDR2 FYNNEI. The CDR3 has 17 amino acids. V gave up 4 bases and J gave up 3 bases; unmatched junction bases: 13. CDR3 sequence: CASSAPGDRGMDTEAFF. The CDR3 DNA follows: TGTGCCAGCAGTGCACCGGGAGACAGGGGAATGGACACTGAAGCTTTCTTT.

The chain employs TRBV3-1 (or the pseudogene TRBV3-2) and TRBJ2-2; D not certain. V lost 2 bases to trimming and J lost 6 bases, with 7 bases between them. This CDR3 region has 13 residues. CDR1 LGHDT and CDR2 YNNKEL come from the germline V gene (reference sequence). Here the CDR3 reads CASSQSGPGELFF. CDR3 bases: TGTGCCAGCAGCCAAAGTGGGCCCGGGGAGCTGTTTTTT.

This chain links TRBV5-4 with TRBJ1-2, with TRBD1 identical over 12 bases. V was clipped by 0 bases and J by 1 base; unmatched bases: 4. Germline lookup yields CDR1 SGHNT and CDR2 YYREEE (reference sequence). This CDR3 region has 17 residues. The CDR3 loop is CASSLGDRGRSNYGYTF. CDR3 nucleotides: TGTGCCAGCAGCTTGGGGGACAGGGGGCGCAGTAACTATGGCTACACCTTC.

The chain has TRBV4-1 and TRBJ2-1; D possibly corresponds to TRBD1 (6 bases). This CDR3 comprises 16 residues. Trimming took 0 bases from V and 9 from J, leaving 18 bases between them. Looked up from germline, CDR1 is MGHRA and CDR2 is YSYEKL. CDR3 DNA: TGCGCCAGCAGCCAAGATAGGGGGACGCTCGGCGGTGAGCAGTTCTTC. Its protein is CASSQDRGTLGGEQFF.

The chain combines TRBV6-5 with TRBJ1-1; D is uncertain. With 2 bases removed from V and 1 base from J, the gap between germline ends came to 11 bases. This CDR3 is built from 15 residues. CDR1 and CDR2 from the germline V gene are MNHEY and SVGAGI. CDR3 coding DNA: TGTGCCAGCAGTTACCATCCATCGGGGAACACTGAAGCTTTCTTT. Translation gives CASSYHPSGNTEAFF.

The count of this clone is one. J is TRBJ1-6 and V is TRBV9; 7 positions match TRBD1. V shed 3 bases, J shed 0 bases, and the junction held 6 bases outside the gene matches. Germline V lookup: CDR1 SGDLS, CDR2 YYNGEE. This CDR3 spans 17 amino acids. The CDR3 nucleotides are TGTGCCAGCAGCGAAGGACAGGCCCGCTCCTATAATTCACCCCTCCACTTT. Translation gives CASSEGQARSYNSPLHF.

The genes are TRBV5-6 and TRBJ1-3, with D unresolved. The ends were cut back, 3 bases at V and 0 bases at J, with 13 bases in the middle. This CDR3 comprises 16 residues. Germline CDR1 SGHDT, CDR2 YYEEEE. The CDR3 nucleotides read TGTGCCAGCAGCTCAGTTGTTTGGTCCTCTGGAAACACCATATATTTT. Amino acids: CASSSVVWSSGNTIYF.